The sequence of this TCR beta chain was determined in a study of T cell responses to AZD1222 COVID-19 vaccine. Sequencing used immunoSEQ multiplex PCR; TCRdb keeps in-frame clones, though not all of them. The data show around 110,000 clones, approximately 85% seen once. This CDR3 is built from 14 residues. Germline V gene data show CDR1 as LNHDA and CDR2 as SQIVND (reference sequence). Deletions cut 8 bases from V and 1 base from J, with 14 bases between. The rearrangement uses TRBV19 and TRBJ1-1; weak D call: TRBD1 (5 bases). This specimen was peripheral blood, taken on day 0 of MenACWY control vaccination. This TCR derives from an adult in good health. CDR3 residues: CASEVRGRNTEAFF. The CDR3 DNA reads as TGTGCCAGTGAGGTGCGGGGGAGGAACACTGAAGCTTTCTTT.